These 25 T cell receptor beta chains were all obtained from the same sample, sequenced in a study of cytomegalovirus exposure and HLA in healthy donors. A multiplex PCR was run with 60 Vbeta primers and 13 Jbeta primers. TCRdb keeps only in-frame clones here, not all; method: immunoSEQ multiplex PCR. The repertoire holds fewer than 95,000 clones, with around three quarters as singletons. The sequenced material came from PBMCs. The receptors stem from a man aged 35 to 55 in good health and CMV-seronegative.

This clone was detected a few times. For the CDR3, the DNA is TGTGCCAGCAGAGTGGCGGGGGGGCGGGACAATGAGCAGTTCTTC. Its translation is CASRVAGGRDNEQFF. The chain combines TRBV5-4 with TRBJ2-1; TRBD2 matches at 9 bases. V gave up 5 bases and J gave up 5 bases; unmatched junction bases: 8. This CDR3 region has 15 residues. CDR1 is SGHNT and CDR2 is YYREEE in the germline V gene (reference sequence).

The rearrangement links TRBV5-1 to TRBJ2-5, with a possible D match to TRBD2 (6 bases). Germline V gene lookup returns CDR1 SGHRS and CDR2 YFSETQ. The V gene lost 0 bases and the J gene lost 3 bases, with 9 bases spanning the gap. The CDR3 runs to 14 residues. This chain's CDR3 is CASSLGWREETQYF. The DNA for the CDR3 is TGCGCCAGCAGCTTGGGGTGGAGGGAAGAGACCCAGTACTTC.

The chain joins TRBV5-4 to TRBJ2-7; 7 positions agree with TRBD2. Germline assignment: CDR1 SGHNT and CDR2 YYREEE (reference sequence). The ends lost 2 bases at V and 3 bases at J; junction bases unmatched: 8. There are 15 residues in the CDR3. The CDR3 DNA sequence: TGTGCCAGCAGCTTTAGTGGACTAGAAGGCTACGAGCAGTACTTC. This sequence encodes CASSFSGLEGYEQYF. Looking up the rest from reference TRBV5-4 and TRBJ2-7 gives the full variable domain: ETGVTQSPTHLIKTRGQQVTLRCSSQSGHNTVSWYQQALGQGPQFIFQYYREEENGRGNFPPRFSGLQFPNYSSELNVNALELDDSALYLCASSFSGLEGYEQYFGPGTRLTVT.

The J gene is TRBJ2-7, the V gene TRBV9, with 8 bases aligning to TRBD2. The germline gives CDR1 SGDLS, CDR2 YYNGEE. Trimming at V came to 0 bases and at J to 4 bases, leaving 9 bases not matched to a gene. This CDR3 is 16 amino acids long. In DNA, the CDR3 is TGTGCCAGCAGCGTAGAGGCTTTAGCGGGGCAGTACGAGCAGTACTTC. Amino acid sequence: CASSVEALAGQYEQYF.

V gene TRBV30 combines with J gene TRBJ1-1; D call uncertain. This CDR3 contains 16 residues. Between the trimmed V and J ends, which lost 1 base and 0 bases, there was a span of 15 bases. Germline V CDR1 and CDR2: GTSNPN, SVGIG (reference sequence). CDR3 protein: CAWSDLELHMNTEAFF. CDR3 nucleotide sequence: TGTGCCTGGAGTGACCTAGAACTACACATGAACACTGAAGCTTTCTTT.

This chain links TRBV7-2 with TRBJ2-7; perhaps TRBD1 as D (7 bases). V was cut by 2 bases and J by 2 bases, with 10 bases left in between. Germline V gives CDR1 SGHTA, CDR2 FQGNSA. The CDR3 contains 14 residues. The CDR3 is CASSLQGGPYEQYF. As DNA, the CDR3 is TGTGCCAGCAGCTTACAGGGGGGACCCTACGAGCAGTACTTC.

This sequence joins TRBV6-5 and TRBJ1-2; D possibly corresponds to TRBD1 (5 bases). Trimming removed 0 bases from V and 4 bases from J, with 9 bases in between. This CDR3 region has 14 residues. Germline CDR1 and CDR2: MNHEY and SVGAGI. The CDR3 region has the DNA TGTGCCAGCAGTTACTCGGAAGGGGCCTATGGCTACACCTTC. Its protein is CASSYSEGAYGYTF.

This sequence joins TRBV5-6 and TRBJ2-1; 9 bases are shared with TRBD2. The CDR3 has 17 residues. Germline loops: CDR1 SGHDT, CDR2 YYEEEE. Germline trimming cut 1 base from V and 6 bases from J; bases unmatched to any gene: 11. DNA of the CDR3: TGTGCCAGCAGCTTGTGGAACAGCGGGGGGCAAGGCAATGAGCAGTTCTTC. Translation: CASSLWNSGGQGNEQFF.

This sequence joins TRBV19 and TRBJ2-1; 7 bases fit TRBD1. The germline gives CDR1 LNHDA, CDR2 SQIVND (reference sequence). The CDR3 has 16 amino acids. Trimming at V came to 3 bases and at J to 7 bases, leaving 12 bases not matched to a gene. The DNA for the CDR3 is TGTGCCAGTAGTATCAGGACCGGGGACAGCCCTAATGAGCAGTTCTTC. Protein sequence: CASSIRTGDSPNEQFF.

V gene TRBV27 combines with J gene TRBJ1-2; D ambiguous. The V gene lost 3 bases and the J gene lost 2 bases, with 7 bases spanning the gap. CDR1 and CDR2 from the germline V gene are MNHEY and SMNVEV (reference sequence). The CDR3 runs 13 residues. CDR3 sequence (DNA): TGTGCCAGCAGTTTGACGGGGAACTATGGCTACACCTTC. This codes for CASSLTGNYGYTF.

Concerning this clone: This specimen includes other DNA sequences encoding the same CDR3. DNA for the CDR3: TGTGCCAGCAGCTTTATGACAGGGGGATCGAGTTCCTATAATTCACCCCTCCACTTT. This codes for CASSFMTGGSSSYNSPLHF. The gene calls are TRBV7-9 and TRBJ1-6; TRBD1 agrees at 9 bases. Germline V gene sequence: CDR1 SEHNR, CDR2 FQNEAQ (reference sequence). The ends lost 3 bases at V and 1 base at J; junction bases unmatched: 10. The CDR3 length is 19 residues. Full variable domain (outside the CDR3, taken from reference TRBV7-9 and TRBJ1-6): DTGVSQNPRHKITKRGQNVTFRCDPISEHNRLYWYRQTLGQGPEFLTYFQNEAQLEKSRLLSDRFSAERPKGSFSTLEIQRTEQGDSAMYLCASSFMTGGSSSYNSPLHFGNGTRLTVT.

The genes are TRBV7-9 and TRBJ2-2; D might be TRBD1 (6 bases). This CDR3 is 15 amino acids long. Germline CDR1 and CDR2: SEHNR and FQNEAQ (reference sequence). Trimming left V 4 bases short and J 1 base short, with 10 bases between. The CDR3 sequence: CASSWDTLNTGELFF. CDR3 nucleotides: TGTGCCAGCAGCTGGGACACCCTGAACACCGGGGAGCTGTTTTTT.

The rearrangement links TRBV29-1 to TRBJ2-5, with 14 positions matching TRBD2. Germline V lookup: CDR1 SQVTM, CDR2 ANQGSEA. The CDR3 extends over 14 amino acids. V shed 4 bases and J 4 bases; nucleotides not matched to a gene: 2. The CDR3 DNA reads TGCAGCGTTGCGGGGACTAGCGGGGGAGAGACCCAGTACTTC. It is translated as CSVAGTSGGETQYF.

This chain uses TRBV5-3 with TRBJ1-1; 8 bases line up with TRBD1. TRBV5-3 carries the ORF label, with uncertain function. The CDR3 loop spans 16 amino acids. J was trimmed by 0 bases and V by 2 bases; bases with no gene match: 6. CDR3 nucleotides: TGTGCCAGAAGCTTTGGCAGGGGGCGAGTGAACACTGAAGCTTTCTTT. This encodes CARSFGRGRVNTEAFF.

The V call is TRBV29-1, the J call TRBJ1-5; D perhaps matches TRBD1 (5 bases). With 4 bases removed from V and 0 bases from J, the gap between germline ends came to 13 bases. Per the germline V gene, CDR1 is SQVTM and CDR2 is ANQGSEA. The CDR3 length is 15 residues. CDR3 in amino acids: CSVGRVETSNQPQHF. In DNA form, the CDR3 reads TGCAGCGTTGGCAGGGTTGAGACTAGCAATCAGCCCCAGCATTTT.

The CDR3 is CAWSVITGIHTDTQYF. CDR3 sequence (DNA): TGTGCCTGGAGTGTCATCACCGGGATCCACACAGATACGCAGTATTTT. V usage is TRBV30 and J usage is TRBJ2-3, with D possibly TRBD2 on 5 matching bases. Trimming left V 0 bases short and J 2 bases short, with 15 bases between. The CDR3 runs 16 residues. Germline values: CDR1 GTSNPN, CDR2 SVGIG (reference sequence).

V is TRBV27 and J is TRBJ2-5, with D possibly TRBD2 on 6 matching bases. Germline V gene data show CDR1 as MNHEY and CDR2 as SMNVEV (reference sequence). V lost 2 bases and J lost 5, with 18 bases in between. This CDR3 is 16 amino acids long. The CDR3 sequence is CASSLTGSGVTETQYF. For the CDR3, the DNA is TGTGCCAGCAGTTTAACAGGTTCGGGGGTTACGGAGACCCAGTACTTC.

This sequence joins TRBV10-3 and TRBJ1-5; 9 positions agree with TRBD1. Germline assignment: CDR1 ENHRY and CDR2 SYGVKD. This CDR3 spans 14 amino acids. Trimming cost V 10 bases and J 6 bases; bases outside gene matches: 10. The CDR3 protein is CASNTGGAGQPQHF. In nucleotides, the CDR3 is TGTGCCAGCAATACAGGGGGCGCGGGTCAGCCCCAGCATTTT.

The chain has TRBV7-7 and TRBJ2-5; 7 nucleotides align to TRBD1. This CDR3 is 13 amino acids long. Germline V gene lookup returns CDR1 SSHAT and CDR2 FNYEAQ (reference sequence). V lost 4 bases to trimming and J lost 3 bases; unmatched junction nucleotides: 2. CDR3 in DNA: TGTGCCAGCAGCTCCGGGACAGAAGAGACCCAGTACTTC. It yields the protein CASSSGTEETQYF. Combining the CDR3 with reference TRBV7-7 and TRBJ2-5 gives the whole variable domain GAGVSQSPRYKVTKRGQDVTLRCDPISSHATLYWYQQALGQGPEFLTYFNYEAQPDKSGLPSDRFSAERPEGSISTLTIQRTEQRDSAMYRCASSSGTEETQYFGPGTRLLVL.

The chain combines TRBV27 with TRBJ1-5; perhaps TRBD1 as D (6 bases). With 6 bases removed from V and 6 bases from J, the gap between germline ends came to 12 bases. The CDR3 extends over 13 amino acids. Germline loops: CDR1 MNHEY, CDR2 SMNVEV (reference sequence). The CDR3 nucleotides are TGTGCCAGCAGGGATACACAGGGTCAGCCCCAGCATTTT. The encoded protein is CASRDTQGQPQHF.

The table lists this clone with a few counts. The CDR3 here is CAWSLEAQNIQYF. CDR3 DNA: TGTGCCTGGAGTCTAGAGGCACAAAACATTCAGTACTTC. V gene TRBV30 combines with J gene TRBJ2-4; D is unclear. The length of the CDR3 is 13 residues. Germline loops: CDR1 GTSNPN, CDR2 SVGIG (reference sequence). V gave up 2 bases and J gave up 5 bases, with 10 bases separating them.

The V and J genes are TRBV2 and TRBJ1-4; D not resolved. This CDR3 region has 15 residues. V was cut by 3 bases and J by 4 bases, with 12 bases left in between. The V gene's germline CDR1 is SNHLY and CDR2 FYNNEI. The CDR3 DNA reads TGTGCCAGCAGTGACTTGGCGGGCAGTAATGAAAAACTGTTTTTT. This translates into CASSDLAGSNEKLFF.

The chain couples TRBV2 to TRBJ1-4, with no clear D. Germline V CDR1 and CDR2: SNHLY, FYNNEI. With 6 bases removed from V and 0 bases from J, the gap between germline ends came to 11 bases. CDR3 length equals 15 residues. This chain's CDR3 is CASSTWPATNEKLFF. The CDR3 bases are TGTGCCAGCAGCACGTGGCCAGCAACTAATGAAAAACTGTTTTTT.

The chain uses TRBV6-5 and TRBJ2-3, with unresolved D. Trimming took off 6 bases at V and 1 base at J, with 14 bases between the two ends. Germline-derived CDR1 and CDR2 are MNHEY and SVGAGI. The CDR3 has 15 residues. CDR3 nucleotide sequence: TGTGCCAGCAGCCTTGCAGGATATCGCACAGATACGCAGTATTTT. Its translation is CASSLAGYRTDTQYF.

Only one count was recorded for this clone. The CDR3, as DNA: TGTGCCAGCAGTCTGGGACTAGCGGGATCCTACGAGCAGTACTTC. It encodes CASSLGLAGSYEQYF. The chain is built from TRBV5-4 and TRBJ2-7; the match to TRBD2 covers 13 bases. Unmatched junction bases numbered 3, after V lost 5 bases and J lost 1 base. This CDR3 spans 15 amino acids. Germline CDR1 and CDR2: SGHNT and YYREEE (reference sequence).